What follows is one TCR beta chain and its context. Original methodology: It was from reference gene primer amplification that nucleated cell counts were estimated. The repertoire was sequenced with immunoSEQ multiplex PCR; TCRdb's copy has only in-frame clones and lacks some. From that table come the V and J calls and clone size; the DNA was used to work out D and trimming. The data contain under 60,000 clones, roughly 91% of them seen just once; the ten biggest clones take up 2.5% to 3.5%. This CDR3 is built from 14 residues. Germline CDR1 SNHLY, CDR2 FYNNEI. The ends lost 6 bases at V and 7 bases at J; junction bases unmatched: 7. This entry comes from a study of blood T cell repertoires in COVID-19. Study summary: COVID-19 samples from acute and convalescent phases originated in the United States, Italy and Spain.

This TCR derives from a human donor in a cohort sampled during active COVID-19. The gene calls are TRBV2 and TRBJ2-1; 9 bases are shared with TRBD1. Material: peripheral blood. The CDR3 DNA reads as TGTGCCAGCAGCTCATGGGACAGGGTGAATGAGCAGTTCTTC. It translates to CASSSWDRVNEQFF. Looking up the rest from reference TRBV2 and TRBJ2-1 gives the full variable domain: EPEVTQTPSHQVTQMGQEVILRCVPISNHLYFYWYRQILGQKVEFLVSFYNNEISEKSEIFDDQFSVERPDGSNFTLKIRSTKLEDSAMYFCASSSWDRVNEQFFGPGTRLTVL.